A single sample is the source of the 8 T cell receptor beta chains below, sequenced in a study of CD8 T cells in ankylosing spondylitis. Study-level findings and limits: Seemingly characteristic of ankylosing spondylitis blood was a TCR beta motif consisting of about 8 highly homologous variants.

Their antigen targets remain unknown. TCRdb re-called the 5' RACE reads with MiXCR, one entry per CDR3 protein. The sample shows about 540,000 distinct CDR3 sequences, roughly 13% of them seen only once. Sample: blood, either unsorted or a sorted T cell fraction (not recorded which). These receptors came from a male donor with ankylosing spondylitis.

The table lists this clonotype with many counts. The chain recombines TRBV5-1 with TRBJ2-6; D gene ambiguous. Trimming pared 5 bases from V and 2 bases from J, leaving 5 bases between. Germline V gene sequence: CDR1 SGHRS, CDR2 YFSETQ. This CDR3 contains 13 residues. The CDR3 sequence: CASSVTGANVLTF. The CDR3 DNA sequence: TGCGCCAGCAGTGTAACTGGGGCCAACGTCCTGACTTTC.

This clonotype was observed a handful of times. The chain couples TRBV7-2 to TRBJ2-7; no clear D. The CDR3 extends over 14 amino acids. The V gene's germline CDR1 is SGHTA and CDR2 FQGNSA. Between the trimmed V and J ends, which lost 1 base and 3 bases, there was a span of 10 bases. CDR3 in DNA: TGTGCCAGCAGCTTAGGAAGCACGTACTACGAGCAGTACTTC. Amino acids: CASSLGSTYYEQYF.

This clonotype was observed a handful of times. The V and J genes are TRBV7-2 and TRBJ2-7, with 11 bases matching TRBD2. The CDR3 runs 15 residues. Germline V CDR1 and CDR2: SGHTA, FQGNSA. Losses at the gene ends were 2 bases for V and 4 bases for J; bases not matched to a gene: 4. The CDR3, as DNA: TGTGCCAGCAGCTTAAGGCTAGCGGGAGGATACGAGCAGTACGTC. This gives the protein CASSLRLAGGYEQYV.

This clonotype occurred many times. The chain has TRBV2 and TRBJ2-5, with 7 bases aligning to TRBD2. This CDR3 spans 16 amino acids. Germline V gene lookup returns CDR1 SNHLY and CDR2 FYNNEI. The V gene end was trimmed by 7 bases and the J gene end by 5 bases; junction bases not matched to a gene: 16. This CDR3 reads CASTEGAGRGVETQYF. Here the CDR3 DNA reads TGTGCCAGCACCGAAGGGGCGGGACGGGGGGTGGAGACCCAGTACTTC.

The chain combines TRBV11-2 with TRBJ2-5; no clear D gene. This CDR3 has 15 amino acids. The germline gives CDR1 SGHAT, CDR2 FQNNGV. Trimming shortened V by 1 base and J by 1 base, and 10 bases separated the two germline ends. CDR3 coding DNA: TGTGCCAGCAGCTTAGGGGTTCTGGGCCAAGAGACCCAGTACTTC. It yields the protein CASSLGVLGQETQYF.

This clonotype was detected a few times. The rearrangement links TRBV29-1 to TRBJ1-1, with 7 bases identical to TRBD1. The CDR3 extends over 11 amino acids. Germline CDR1 and CDR2: SQVTM and ANQGSEA. V was clipped by 5 bases and J by 7 bases; unmatched bases: 4. CDR3 sequence reads: CSVSRTGEAFF. DNA for the CDR3: TGCAGCGTTTCTAGGACAGGTGAAGCTTTCTTT.

The CDR3 sequence: CSAILAGGYGEQYF. CDR3 DNA: TGCAGTGCGATACTAGCGGGAGGTTACGGCGAGCAGTACTTC. The V gene is TRBV20-1, the J gene TRBJ2-7; 12 nucleotides match TRBD2. This CDR3 spans 14 amino acids. The germline gives CDR1 DFQATT, CDR2 SNEGSKA (reference sequence). The junction had 9 bases not matched to a gene; V was cut back by 6 bases and J by 6 bases.

The chain combines TRBV5-6 with TRBJ1-2, with D maybe TRBD1 (5 bases). The germline V gene has CDR1 SGHDT and CDR2 YYEEEE. V dropped 4 bases and J dropped 7 bases, with 20 bases sitting between them. CDR3 length: 15 residues. CDR3 in amino acids: CASSRVSGRGSGYTF. In nucleotides, the CDR3 is TGTGCCAGCAGCCGAGTTTCGGGGCGAGGCTCTGGCTACACCTTC.